This T cell receptor (beta chain) is drawn from a study of blood T cell repertoires in COVID-19. At the level of the study: Samples of COVID-19 (acute and convalescent) were obtained from the United States, Italy and Spain. T cells, B-cell-depleted T cells, or PBMCs provided the cDNA or gDNA that served as material.

As originally analysed: Estimation of nucleated cell counts relied on the amplification of reference gene primers. The assay was immunoSEQ multiplex PCR, and TCRdb's table has in-frame clones only and misses some. V, J and clone size are those of that table, while D and trimming were read from the DNA. The profile covers a few hundred thousand clones, with about 86% appearing a single time and 2% to 2.5% taken by the ten largest. The specimen sequenced was peripheral blood. The clonotype was recovered from a woman under 40 who had recovered from COVID-19.

The DNA for the CDR3 is TGTGCCAGCAGCCGAACCTTGGGGCGTCACTACTACGAGCAGTACTTC. This sequence encodes CASSRTLGRHYYEQYF. The gene calls are TRBV7-9 and TRBJ2-7; a possible D gene is TRBD1 (5 bases). Per germline, CDR1 SEHNR and CDR2 FQNEAQ (reference sequence). Deletions cut 5 bases from V and 3 bases from J, with 20 bases between. This CDR3 region has 16 residues.